Shown below are 13 T cell receptor beta chains from a single sample sequenced in a study of T cells expressing NK-cell markers. TCRdb reworked the 5' RACE reads into one entry per CDR3 protein, no DNA. Its clone listing holds approximately 170,000 distinct CDR3 sequences. Sequencing was performed on blood T cells: a sorted CD56 or NKG2C T cell subset, CD4+ or CD8+ T cells, or bulk PBMC T cells (not recorded which). The source of these receptors is a man between 18 and 69 years old in good health.

The chain employs TRBV7-3 and TRBJ1-5. Germline V gene sequence: CDR1 SGHTA, CDR2 FQGTGA. This CDR3 has 13 amino acids. CDR3 sequence reads: CASSLGWDQPQHF.

The chain has TRBV28 and TRBJ1-4; there is no DNA to check the TCRdb D call of TRBD1. The germline V gene has CDR1 MDHEN and CDR2 SYDVKM. The CDR3 sequence is 14 residues long. CDR3 sequence: CASSPGRGNEKLFF.

The V and J genes are TRBV9 and TRBJ2-3; with no DNA, the TCRdb D assignment of TRBD2 cannot be verified. Germline CDR1 reads SGDLS; CDR2 reads YYNGEE. The CDR3 is made up of 17 amino acids. The CDR3 sequence is CASSVWASGNPTDTQYF.

V is TRBV27 and J is TRBJ2-1; TCRdb lists TRBD2, though no DNA is available to test this call. CDR1 is MNHEY and CDR2 is SMNVEV in the germline V gene (reference sequence). This CDR3 has 15 residues. The CDR3 here is CASTRGERGVNEQFF.

The rearrangement links TRBV6-5 to TRBJ1-2. This CDR3 is built from 14 residues. CDR1 and CDR2 from the germline V gene are MNHEY and SVGAGI. The CDR3: CASSYSLKNYGYTF.

The chain is built from TRBV9 and TRBJ2-1; TCRdb picks TRBD2, but there is no DNA to check that call. Germline V gives CDR1 SGDLS, CDR2 YYNGEE. This CDR3 spans 16 amino acids. The CDR3 spells CASSQRTSGSYNEQFF. The full variable domain, its missing parts supplied by reference TRBV9 and TRBJ2-1, is DSGVTQTPKHLITATGQRVTLRCSPRSGDLSVYWYQQSLDQGLQFLIQYYNGEERAKGNILERFSAQQFPDLHSELNLSSLELGDSALYFCASSQRTSGSYNEQFFGPGTRLTVL.

The CDR3 loop is CASMGGYAGYEQYF. The J gene is TRBJ2-7, the V gene TRBV27; TCRdb lists TRBD2, though no DNA is available to test this call. CDR1 and CDR2 (germline): MNHEY, SMNVEV (reference sequence). The CDR3 covers 14 residues.

V gene TRBV5-1 combines with J gene TRBJ2-4. This CDR3 has 16 residues. From germline, CDR1 is SGHRS and CDR2 YFSETQ. This CDR3 reads CASSLDPTQAKNIQYF.

The chain carries TRBV6-2 or TRBV6-3 and TRBJ2-2; TCRdb returns TRBD1, unconfirmable since there is no DNA. CDR1 MNHEY and CDR2 SVGEGT come from the germline V gene. This CDR3 has 17 amino acids. This CDR3 reads CASTPWGQGYLSGELFF.

The gene calls are TRBV28 and TRBJ1-1; the TCRdb call, TRBD1, lacks DNA for checking. The V gene's germline CDR1 is MDHEN and CDR2 SYDVKM. The CDR3 is made up of 15 amino acids. CDR3: CASRGTAGGNTEAFF. The variable domain in full, completed from reference TRBV28 and TRBJ1-1, reads DVKVTQSSRYLVKRTGEKVFLECVQDMDHENMFWYRQDPGLGLRLIYFSYDVKMKEKGDIPEGYSVSREKKERFSLILESASTNQTSMYLCASRGTAGGNTEAFFGQGTRLTVV.

This chain uses TRBV7-9 with TRBJ1-2; TCRdb indicates TRBD1, and absent DNA this call remains unverified. This CDR3 spans 16 amino acids. Germline CDR1 and CDR2: SEHNR and FQNEAQ (reference sequence). The CDR3: CASSLAGQGLIYGYTF. The variable domain in full, completed from reference TRBV7-9 and TRBJ1-2, reads DTGVSQNPRHKITKRGQNVTFRCDPISEHNRLYWYRQTLGQGPEFLTYFQNEAQLEKSRLLSDRFSAERPKGSFSTLEIQRTEQGDSAMYLCASSLAGQGLIYGYTFGSGTRLTVV.

The gene calls are TRBV15 and TRBJ2-3; TCRdb returns TRBD2, unconfirmable since there is no DNA. CDR3 length equals 16 residues. CDR1 LNHNV and CDR2 YYDKDF come from the germline V gene (reference sequence). The CDR3: CATSRASGGAGDTQYF. The full variable domain, completed using reference TRBV15 and TRBJ2-3, is DAMVIQNPRYQVTQFGKPVTLSCSQTLNHNVMYWYQQKSSQAPKLLFHYYDKDFNNEADTPDNFQSRRPNTSFCFLDIRSPGLGDTAMYLCATSRASGGAGDTQYFGPGTRLTVL.

The gene calls are TRBV6-5 and TRBJ2-3; TCRdb selects TRBD1, and the lack of DNA leaves this call unchecked. This CDR3 region has 17 residues. Germline CDR1 reads MNHEY; CDR2 reads SVGAGI. The CDR3 region is CASSSLRDSTPTDTQYF.